This TCR beta chain was retrieved from a study of blood T cell repertoires in COVID-19. Repertoires were generated with immunoSEQ multiplex PCR, while TCRdb's copy carries only in-frame clones and drops some. The table has about 160,000 clones, 80% to 85% seen once; the top ten hold roughly 14%. In germline, CDR1 is GTSNPN, CDR2 SVGIG (reference sequence). The CDR3 extends over 16 amino acids. The ends were cut back, 0 bases at V and 5 bases at J, with 16 bases in the middle. Material: peripheral blood. The clonotype was recovered from a man in his late teens or twenties with active or convalescent COVID-19. The chain recombines TRBV30 with TRBJ1-4, with TRBD1 as a possible D gene (5 bases). CDR3 in DNA: TGTGCCTGGAGTGTACAGAAGGGGTGGGTAAATGAAAAACTGTTTTTT. Translating gives CAWSVQKGWVNEKLFF.